The clone carrying this T cell receptor (beta chain) was observed at least ten times. The CDR3 spans 15 residues. J lost 3 bases, V lost 3 bases, and 1 base had no gene match. Unsorted bulk tissue (roughly 19-31 mg) underwent RNA and DNA co-extraction. The data were taken from a study of tumor-infiltrating lymphocytes in primary liver carcinoma. The investigators made TCR beta cDNA from roughly 460 ng total RNA, using a constant-region primer. TCR beta libraries came from three nested multiplex PCR rounds using slightly modified ARM-PCR. In the first two PCR rounds, TRBV1-TRBV30 forward primers were paired with a C-beta reverse primer, and each round lasted around 10 cycles. TCRdb independently ran MiXCR on the multiplex PCR reads; one entry per CDR3 protein. The repertoire has about 74,000 distinct CDR3 sequences, about 72% of them found once; the top ten carry around a quarter.

The rearrangement links TRBV12-3 or TRBV12-4 to TRBJ2-1; 11 bases agree with TRBD1. This TCR was sampled from a man in his forties with primary liver carcinoma and hepatitis B virus infection. What was sequenced was liver tumor tissue from sampling region 4. Subset indicated: tumor region T4, right-lateral pole. This CDR3 reads CASSFGTGGYNEQFF. DNA of the CDR3: TGTGCCAGCAGTTTCGGGACAGGGGGCTACAATGAGCAGTTCTTC.